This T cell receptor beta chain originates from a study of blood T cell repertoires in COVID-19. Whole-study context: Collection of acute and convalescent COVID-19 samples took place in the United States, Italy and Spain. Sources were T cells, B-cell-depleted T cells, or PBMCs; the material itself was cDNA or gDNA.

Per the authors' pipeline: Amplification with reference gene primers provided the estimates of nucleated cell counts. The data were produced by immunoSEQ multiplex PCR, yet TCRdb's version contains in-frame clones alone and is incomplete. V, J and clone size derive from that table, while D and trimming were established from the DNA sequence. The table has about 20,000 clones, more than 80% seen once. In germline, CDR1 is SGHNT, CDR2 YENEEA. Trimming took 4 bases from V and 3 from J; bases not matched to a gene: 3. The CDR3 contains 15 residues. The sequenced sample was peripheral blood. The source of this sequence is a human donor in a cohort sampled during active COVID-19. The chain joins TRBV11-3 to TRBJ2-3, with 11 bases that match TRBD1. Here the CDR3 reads CASSWDRGSTDTQYF. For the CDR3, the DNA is TGTGCCAGCAGCTGGGACAGGGGGAGTACAGATACGCAGTATTTT.